One and the same sample provided the 31 T cell receptor beta chains below, sequenced in a study of T-cell memory formation after mild COVID-19. TCRdb used MiXCR to reprocess the 5' RACE reads, holding one entry per CDR3 protein. The sample has 120,000 to 150,000 distinct CDR3 sequences, over 6% seen once. The sample was PBMCs or a T cell subset sorted from them (not recorded which). The receptors here all came from an adult woman who had mild COVID-19 (a few samples of this study predate the infection). Cell type and time point are not known.

This clonotype was found a few times. The CDR3 region is CASTPNGWTQHF. The DNA for the CDR3 is TGTGCCAGCACCCCCAACGGTTGGACCCAGCATTTT. The rearrangement joins TRBV6-1 to TRBJ1-5; D gene uncertain. The CDR3 consists of 12 residues. Germline loops: CDR1 MNHNS, CDR2 SASEGT. Trimming pared 7 bases from V and 11 bases from J, leaving 15 bases between.

This chain links TRBV7-2 with TRBJ2-1, with 10 positions matching TRBD2. The length of the CDR3 is 20 residues. Looked up from germline, CDR1 is SGHTA and CDR2 is FQGNSA. The trim removed 1 base at V and 4 bases at J, leaving 16 bases unmatched. The chain's CDR3 is CASSLVDRLAGEGRYNEQFF. The CDR3 DNA reads as TGTGCCAGCAGCTTAGTCGATAGGCTAGCGGGAGAAGGACGGTACAATGAGCAGTTCTTC.

Regarding this clonotype: A much larger clone differs by one base, so this may be a read error. This chain uses TRBV20-1 with TRBJ2-1; 10 bases align to TRBD2. The germline V gene has CDR1 DFQATT and CDR2 SNEGSKA (reference sequence). Unmatched junction bases numbered 12, after V lost 6 bases and J lost 4 bases. This CDR3 is built from 16 residues. CDR3 loop: CSAKSSGGASYNEQFF. The CDR3 region has the DNA TGCAGTGCCAAAAGCAGCGGGGGGGCTTCATACAATGAGCAGTTCTTC.

V and J are TRBV3-1 and TRBJ2-3, with 9 bases matching TRBD2. Germline V gives CDR1 LGHDT, CDR2 YNNKEL (reference sequence). V lost 4 bases to trimming and J lost 6 bases; unmatched junction nucleotides: 8. This CDR3 has 15 residues. CDR3 DNA: TGTGCCAGCAGCCCTGGGACTAGCCACACGGATACGCAGTATTTT. Translated, it gives CASSPGTSHTDTQYF.

The V call is TRBV24-1, the J call TRBJ2-7, with D possibly called TRBD1 or TRBD2 (5 bases each). There are 13 residues in the CDR3. Germline V gene data show CDR1 as KGHDR and CDR2 as SFDVKD. V shed 8 bases and J shed 6 bases, with 16 bases lying between them. CDR3 bases: TGTGCCACCACTCTGAGGGGAGCGCGCGAGCAGTACTTC. It encodes CATTLRGAREQYF.

This clonotype was detected a few times. The chain combines TRBV24-1 with TRBJ2-1; 9 bases fit TRBD1. This CDR3 comprises 17 residues. The junction had 10 bases not matched to a gene; V was cut back by 4 bases and J by 4 bases. Germline V gene data show CDR1 as KGHDR and CDR2 as SFDVKD. The CDR3: CATSDSPGTGNYNEQFF. DNA for the CDR3: TGTGCCACCAGTGACTCCCCCGGGACAGGGAATTACAATGAGCAGTTCTTC.

Written as DNA, the CDR3 is TGTGCCAGCAGTCTTACCAGTCCGGGGAAAGAAGCTTTCTTT. Translating gives CASSLTSPGKEAFF. The gene calls are TRBV6-6 and TRBJ1-1; D is ambiguous. CDR1 and CDR2 from the germline V gene are MNHNY and SVGAGI (reference sequence). Trimming shortened V by 5 bases and J by 8 bases, and 18 bases separated the two germline ends. The CDR3 runs to 14 residues.

This clonotype was counted a few times. The chain has TRBV5-4 and TRBJ2-7, with D possibly matching TRBD1 (6 bases). The CDR3 runs to 14 residues. Germline CDR1 is SGHNT and CDR2 is YYREEE (reference sequence). V shed 3 bases and J shed 3 bases, with 13 bases lying between them. The CDR3 protein is CASSSAEGGYEQYF. CDR3 DNA: TGTGCCAGCAGCTCGGCCGAAGGGGGCTACGAGCAGTACTTC.

The chain recombines TRBV29-1 with TRBJ2-1, with D possibly being TRBD2 (7 bases). The germline V gene has CDR1 SQVTM and CDR2 ANQGSEA. This CDR3 has 13 residues. Between the trimmed V and J ends, which lost 0 bases and 8 bases, there was a span of 11 bases. The DNA for the CDR3 is TGCAGCGTTGAAGATGGGGGGGCCCATGAGCAGTTCTTC. Encoded protein: CSVEDGGAHEQFF.

This clonotype showed up many times. The chain is built from TRBV5-1 and TRBJ2-3, with a possible D match to TRBD1 (5 bases). Trimming pared 9 bases from V and 0 bases from J, leaving 17 bases between. Germline-derived CDR1 and CDR2 are SGHRS and YFSETQ. The CDR3 contains 15 residues. Written as DNA, the CDR3 is TGCGCCACCCGCCTCGGGCAGGGTAGCACAGATACGCAGTATTTT. Translation: CATRLGQGSTDTQYF.

This clonotype has ten or more counts. The rearrangement joins TRBV6-2 or TRBV6-3 to TRBJ2-2; 8 bases agree with TRBD2. Germline loops: CDR1 MNHEY, CDR2 SVGEGT. Trimming took 11 bases from V and 7 from J; bases not matched to a gene: 15. CDR3 length equals 15 residues. This CDR3 is CAGSRTSRFDGELFF. CDR3 bases: TGTGCCGGCTCCCGGACTAGCCGCTTTGACGGGGAGCTGTTTTTT.

This clonotype has at least ten counts. The chain recombines TRBV18 with TRBJ1-1; 7 positions match TRBD1. Germline values: CDR1 KGHSH, CDR2 LQKENI. The length of the CDR3 is 16 residues. Trimming at V came to 3 bases and at J to 4 bases, leaving 11 bases not matched to a gene. Here the CDR3 DNA reads TGTGCCAGCTCACCCCGACCGACAGGGCAGGGCACTGAAGCTTTCTTT. Protein product: CASSPRPTGQGTEAFF.

The chain employs TRBV20-1 and TRBJ1-6, with 10 bases lining up with TRBD1. V shed 3 bases, J shed 4 bases, and the junction held 6 bases outside the gene matches. Germline CDR1 DFQATT, CDR2 SNEGSKA (reference sequence). The CDR3 is 16 amino acids. CDR3 protein: CSASKMGQGYNSPLHF. DNA of the CDR3: TGCAGTGCTAGCAAGATGGGACAGGGGTATAATTCACCCCTCCACTTT.

This clonotype was observed at least ten times. The gene calls are TRBV10-3 and TRBJ2-7; 8 nucleotides line up with TRBD2. Trimming removed 4 bases from V and 2 bases from J; junction bases left unmatched: 4. This CDR3 contains 14 residues. Germline CDR1 ENHRY, CDR2 SYGVKD. CDR3 loop: CAISVSGETYEQYF. CDR3 sequence (DNA): TGTGCCATCAGTGTTAGCGGGGAGACCTACGAGCAGTACTTC.

This clonotype came up a few times. This chain links TRBV10-3 with TRBJ2-1; 14 positions agree with TRBD2. The CDR3 contains 16 residues. Trimming took 8 bases from V and 5 from J; bases not matched to a gene: 8. Germline V lookup: CDR1 ENHRY, CDR2 SYGVKD. In DNA, the CDR3 is TGTGCCATCCGTGGACTAGCGGGAGGCCCCCACAATGAGCAGTTCTTC. Translated: CAIRGLAGGPHNEQFF.

This clonotype was seen a few times. The J gene is TRBJ1-2, the V gene TRBV9; TRBD1 aligns across 9 bases. Germline V lookup: CDR1 SGDLS, CDR2 YYNGEE. CDR3 length equals 14 residues. Unmatched junction bases numbered 2, after V lost 3 bases and J lost 2 bases. The CDR3 DNA reads TGTGCCAGCAGCGCCGGACAGGGGAACTATGGCTACACCTTC. Its translation is CASSAGQGNYGYTF. Together with reference TRBV9 and TRBJ1-2, the CDR3 gives the full variable domain: DSGVTQTPKHLITATGQRVTLRCSPRSGDLSVYWYQQSLDQGLQFLIQYYNGEERAKGNILERFSAQQFPDLHSELNLSSLELGDSALYFCASSAGQGNYGYTFGSGTRLTVV.

The rearrangement joins TRBV20-1 to TRBJ1-4, with TRBD1 identical over 9 bases. The V segment lost 2 bases and the J segment 7 bases; nucleotides outside the gene matches: 5. The germline CDR1 and CDR2 sequences are DFQATT and SNEGSKA (reference sequence). The CDR3 extends over 14 amino acids. CDR3 sequence (DNA): TGCAGTGCTAGACAACGGGACAGGGTTGAAAAACTGTTTTTT. It translates to CSARQRDRVEKLFF.

V is TRBV15 and J is TRBJ1-5; 7 nucleotides align to TRBD1. Germline CDR1 and CDR2: LNHNV and YYDKDF (reference sequence). J lost 5 bases, V lost 3 bases, and 4 bases had no gene match. The CDR3 extends over 14 amino acids. The CDR3 region is CATSSRQGYQPQHF. The CDR3 DNA reads TGTGCCACCAGCAGCAGACAGGGCTATCAGCCCCAGCATTTT.

The V gene is TRBV7-3, the J gene TRBJ2-1; D possibly corresponds to TRBD2 (6 bases). Germline V CDR1 and CDR2: SGHTA, FQGTGA. The V gene lost 5 bases and the J gene lost 10 bases, with 21 bases spanning the gap. The length of the CDR3 is 15 residues. In nucleotides, the CDR3 is TGTGCCAGCAGCCAAAGGGGTGGGCGGGAAGGAGAGCAGTTCTTC. Its protein product is CASSQRGGREGEQFF.

This clonotype was seen ten or more times. The DNA of the CDR3 is TGTGCCAGCAGCCGGGGACAGTACACTGAAGCTTTCTTT. Translation: CASSRGQYTEAFF. The chain joins TRBV11-2 to TRBJ1-1; 7 positions agree with TRBD1. CDR1 and CDR2 from the germline V gene are SGHAT and FQNNGV. The ends lost 5 bases at V and 3 bases at J; junction bases unmatched: 3. There are 13 residues in the CDR3.

The table lists this clonotype with many counts. In nucleotides, the CDR3 is TGTGCCAGCAGCATCTACAGGCAGACCTCTCACAATGAGCAGTTCTTC. This sequence encodes CASSIYRQTSHNEQFF. The V gene is TRBV11-1, the J gene TRBJ2-1, with D possibly being TRBD1 (5 bases). Germline CDR1 and CDR2: SGHAT and FQDESV (reference sequence). This CDR3 spans 16 amino acids. Trimming took off 5 bases at V and 5 bases at J, with 19 bases between the two ends.

In this sample, this clonotype turned up a few times. The chain couples TRBV3-1 to TRBJ2-1; possibly TRBD1 for D (6 bases). Per the germline V gene, CDR1 is LGHDT and CDR2 is YNNKEL (reference sequence). The V and J ends lost 2 bases and 10 bases respectively, with 12 bases between them. CDR3 size: 13 residues. CDR3 sequence reads: CASSQWPGTEQFF. CDR3 nucleotide sequence: TGTGCCAGCAGCCAATGGCCGGGGACAGAGCAGTTCTTC.

This clonotype occurred many times. The V call is TRBV11-1, the J call TRBJ2-4; 10 nucleotides agree with TRBD1. This CDR3 comprises 18 residues. CDR1 and CDR2 from the germline V gene are SGHAT and FQDESV (reference sequence). J was trimmed by 1 base and V by 1 base; bases with no gene match: 7. The CDR3 DNA sequence: TGTGCCAGCAGCTTAGGAAGGGACAGGGGAATCGCCAAAAACATTCAGTACTTC. Translated: CASSLGRDRGIAKNIQYF.

This clonotype was recorded a few times. The chain couples TRBV12-3 or TRBV12-4 to TRBJ1-3; D is unresolved. CDR3 length: 12 residues. V dropped 3 bases and J dropped 5 bases, with 5 bases sitting between them. CDR3 coding DNA: TGTGCCAGCAGTTTCAGCAGAAACACCATATATTTT. It encodes CASSFSRNTIYF.

This clonotype was detected many times. The rearrangement joins TRBV4-2 to TRBJ2-5; D is uncertain. The CDR3 sequence is 14 residues long. Trimming took off 0 bases at V and 2 bases at J, with 7 bases between the two ends. Germline CDR1 LGHNA, CDR2 YNFKEQ. CDR3 DNA: TGTGCCAGCAGCCAAGATAACACGCAAGAGACCCAGTACTTC. Protein product: CASSQDNTQETQYF.

This clonotype was observed a few times. V is TRBV12-3 or TRBV12-4 and J is TRBJ1-2; 8 bases map to TRBD1. V shed 6 bases, J shed 8 bases, and the junction held 8 bases outside the gene matches. The CDR3 runs to 13 residues. The CDR3 sequence is CASRHRGRSGYTF. DNA for the CDR3: TGTGCCAGCAGACACAGGGGGAGGTCCGGCTACACCTTC.

J is TRBJ1-5 and V is TRBV4-1, with D possibly TRBD1 on 6 matching bases. The CDR3 extends over 16 amino acids. Trimming took 0 bases from V and 5 from J, leaving 14 bases between them. The germline CDR1 and CDR2 sequences are MGHRA and YSYEKL. The CDR3 bases are TGCGCCAGCAGCCAAGAAGGGGGGGACACATATCAGCCCCAGCATTTT. It translates to CASSQEGGDTYQPQHF.

The V call is TRBV3-1, the J call TRBJ2-3; the match to TRBD2 covers 13 bases. V lost 3 bases to trimming and J lost 7 bases; unmatched junction nucleotides: 7. The CDR3 covers 16 residues. Germline V gives CDR1 LGHDT, CDR2 YNNKEL (reference sequence). The CDR3 sequence: CASSHGGTSGANTQYF. Here the CDR3 DNA reads TGTGCCAGCAGCCACGGGGGGACTAGCGGGGCAAATACGCAGTATTTT.

This chain uses TRBV2 with TRBJ2-7; TRBD1 matches at 7 bases. J lost 2 bases, V lost 3 bases, and 4 bases had no gene match. In germline, CDR1 is SNHLY, CDR2 FYNNEI. CDR3 length: 14 residues. CDR3: CASSDRTGAYEQYF. CDR3 bases: TGTGCCAGCAGTGATCGAACAGGGGCCTACGAGCAGTACTTC.

This clonotype was found a few times. The chain has TRBV24-1 and TRBJ2-2; possible D gene TRBD2, 6 bases. Trimming took off 9 bases at V and 4 bases at J, with 14 bases between the two ends. Germline CDR1 is KGHDR and CDR2 is SFDVKD. This CDR3 is 14 amino acids long. CDR3 in amino acids: CATGDKEGTGELFF. In DNA, the CDR3 is TGTGCCACCGGGGATAAGGAGGGCACCGGGGAGCTGTTTTTT.

Ten or more counts support this clonotype. The V and J genes are TRBV12-3 or TRBV12-4 and TRBJ1-2; 7 nucleotides line up with TRBD1. The CDR3 consists of 13 residues. V was pared by 5 bases and J by 8 bases, with 8 bases of the junction left unmatched. DNA for the CDR3: TGTGCCAGCAGTCTACAGGGGACGGAGGGCTACACCTTC. Its protein product is CASSLQGTEGYTF.